The present T cell receptor beta chain was sequenced within a study of T cell clonotyping in hematopoietic cell transplantation. Assay: immunoSEQ multiplex PCR; the TCRdb copy retains only in-frame clones and omits some. The sample consists of 75,000 to 95,000 clones, less than 96% of them appearing once. Germline V gives CDR1 SGHNT, CDR2 YENEEA. Trimming took off 5 bases at V and 5 bases at J, with 19 bases between the two ends. The CDR3 consists of 15 residues. The time point was: recipient sample about 28 days before transplant, after cytoreduction. The sequenced sample was peripheral blood mononuclear cells, obtained before stem cell transplant. The chain recombines TRBV11-3 with TRBJ2-7; D possibly matches TRBD1 or TRBD2 (5 bases each). The sequence was collected from a woman aged 45-60 years with acute myeloid leukemia. Some clones in this sample may be carry-over from other donors' samples. The CDR3 nucleotides are TGTGCCAGCAGCGCTATAGATCCCGGGACCCACGAGCAGTACTTC. Protein sequence: CASSAIDPGTHEQYF.